The present entry profiles one TCR beta chain with its context. The target antigen is unknown. This record belongs to a study of T cell responses to AZD1222 COVID-19 vaccine. About the study: Researchers grouped second doses given at about 4 or about 12 weeks into one pool. Whole-study results and caveats: Spike as a whole was targeted by vaccine-associated CD4 TCRs, dominant at 160-218 and 743-854. It should be noted that donors were predominantly white British and more often female, and clonal diversity was possibly underestimated. Close to half of spike-specific TCRs reportedly recognize unmutated variant regions.

Some clones are missing from TCRdb's copy, which holds only in-frame ones; the method was immunoSEQ multiplex PCR. The table includes 150,000 to 160,000 clones, approximately 90% detected once. V shed 5 bases and J 5 bases; nucleotides not matched to a gene: 5. CDR3 length equals 14 residues. CDR1 SGHAT and CDR2 FQNNGV come from the germline V gene. Sample: peripheral blood, taken on day 0 of AZD1222 vaccination. The receptor was derived from an adult in good health. The chain carries TRBV11-2 and TRBJ1-5; 8 nucleotides agree with TRBD1. The CDR3 is CASSRTGSDQPQHF. CDR3 nucleotide sequence: TGTGCCAGCAGCCGGACAGGGTCCGATCAGCCCCAGCATTTT.